This TCR beta chain was sequenced in a study of cytotoxic CD8 clonotypes in ibrutinib-treated CLL. The germline V gene encodes CDR1 MNHEY and CDR2 SMNVEV (reference sequence). The CDR3 covers 16 residues. Trimming removed 2 bases from V and 1 base from J; junction bases left unmatched: 5. The method was immunoSEQ multiplex PCR; TCRdb's version includes in-frame clones alone and lacks a portion of them. This sample has more than 300,000 clones, with about 77% found just once. Sequencing used PBMCs, obtained before ibrutinib treatment. The genes are TRBV27 and TRBJ2-1; TRBD1 matches 7 bases. This sequence was found in a human donor with chronic lymphocytic leukemia. This chain's CDR3 is CASSLGPGQSYNEQFF. CDR3 DNA: TGTGCCAGCAGTTTAGGGCCGGGACAGTCCTACAATGAGCAGTTCTTC.